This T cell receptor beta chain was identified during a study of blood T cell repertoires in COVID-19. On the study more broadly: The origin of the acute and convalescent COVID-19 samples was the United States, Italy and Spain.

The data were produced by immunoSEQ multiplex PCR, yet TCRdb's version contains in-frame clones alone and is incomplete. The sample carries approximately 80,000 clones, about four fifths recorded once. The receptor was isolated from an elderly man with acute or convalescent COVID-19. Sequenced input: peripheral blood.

The CDR3 loop is CAWSVQGSSGNTIYF. DNA of the CDR3: TGTGCCTGGAGTGTACAGGGGAGCTCTGGAAACACCATATATTTT. V usage is TRBV30 and J usage is TRBJ1-3; TRBD1 matches at 7 bases. The CDR3 consists of 15 residues. CDR1 is GTSNPN, CDR2 SVGIG, per germline (reference sequence). The V segment lost 0 bases and the J segment 0 bases; nucleotides outside the gene matches: 2.